Listed here are 31 T cell receptor beta chains from one sample, sequenced in a study of blood T cell repertoires in COVID-19 (dated by TCRdb to 2019 to 2021). The library was made by the immunoSEQ multiplex PCR assay. TCRdb mirrors the immuneACCESS table, restricted to in-frame sequences. Some clones are absent from its copies; in checked studies, under half trace to an unresolved V gene, and the reason for the others is unknown. The sample has roughly 20,000 clones on record, approximately 88% of them singletons. The leading ten clones occupy roughly 8.3% of the sample. The specimen sequenced was peripheral blood. The receptors shown here come from a human donor in a cohort sampled during active COVID-19. The donor label of this sample is uncertain.

The chain is built from TRBV3-1 (or the pseudogene TRBV3-2) and TRBJ2-1; 9 bases are shared with TRBD1. The CDR3 is 12 residues long. V shed 7 bases, J shed 9 bases, and the junction held 4 bases outside the gene matches. The germline CDR1 and CDR2 sequences are LGHDT and YNNKEL (reference sequence). The CDR3 sequence: CASNRQGGEQFF. CDR3 coding DNA: TGTGCCAGCAATCGACAGGGGGGTGAGCAGTTCTTC.

This clone appeared once. The chain carries TRBV27 and TRBJ1-6; 7 bases are shared with TRBD1. V lost 6 bases, J lost 14 bases, and 16 bases stayed unmatched. The CDR3 runs to 15 residues. CDR1 is MNHEY, CDR2 SMNVEV, per germline (reference sequence). Here the CDR3 DNA reads TGTGCCAGCAGCCCCGTCTTGGGAACACAGGGGTCCCTCCACTTT. It yields the protein CASSPVLGTQGSLHF.

The rearrangement joins TRBV24-1 to TRBJ2-5; TRBD2 matches at 8 bases. V shed 4 bases, J shed 5 bases, and the junction held 2 bases outside the gene matches. There are 13 residues in the CDR3. The germline V gene encodes CDR1 KGHDR and CDR2 SFDVKD. The CDR3 nucleotides are TGTGCCACCAGTGAAGCGGGGGTGGAGACCCAGTACTTC. It codes for CATSEAGVETQYF.

The chain employs TRBV15 and TRBJ2-1; TRBD2 agrees at 7 bases. The germline V gene has CDR1 LNHNV and CDR2 YYDKDF (reference sequence). The V segment lost 1 base and the J segment 8 bases; nucleotides outside the gene matches: 8. CDR3 length equals 15 residues. In nucleotides, the CDR3 is TGTGCCACCAGCAGAGTCCGCGGGAGTTTATATGAGCAGTTCTTC. Residues: CATSRVRGSLYEQFF.

The rearrangement uses TRBV10-3 and TRBJ2-3; 9 nucleotides match TRBD2. CDR3 length: 15 amino acids. The germline CDR1 and CDR2 sequences are ENHRY and SYGVKD. V was pared by 10 bases and J by 2 bases, with 10 bases of the junction left unmatched. The CDR3 loop is CATREASGVTDTQYF. The CDR3 nucleotides are TGTGCCACCCGCGAAGCTAGCGGGGTCACAGATACGCAGTATTTT.

This clone was recorded once. The chain joins TRBV28 to TRBJ2-5; D gene uncertain. CDR3 length: 14 amino acids. The germline V gene has CDR1 MDHEN and CDR2 SYDVKM. V was shortened by 7 bases and J by 1 base, with 13 bases between the two germline ends. DNA for the CDR3: TGTGCCAGCACCCAATTCTTGGCCCAAGAGACCCAGTACTTC. Translating it yields CASTQFLAQETQYF.

The chain combines TRBV5-4 with TRBJ2-4, with a possible D match to TRBD1 (5 bases). The CDR3 totals 16 residues. Germline CDR1 SGHNT, CDR2 YYREEE (reference sequence). Trimming took off 0 bases at V and 3 bases at J, with 13 bases between the two ends. The DNA of the CDR3 is TGTGCCAGCAGCTTGGGGCAGGGTGTGGGCAAAAACATTCAGTACTTC. Its protein product is CASSLGQGVGKNIQYF.

This clone has just one count. This chain joins TRBV28 and TRBJ2-7; 10 nucleotides match TRBD1. With V trimmed by 6 bases and J by 4 bases, 6 bases remained unmatched. The CDR3 is 14 amino acids. Germline V gene sequence: CDR1 MDHEN, CDR2 SYDVKM. Here the CDR3 DNA reads TGTGCCAGCAGCCGAGCGGGACAGGGGTACGAGCAGTACTTC. This translates into CASSRAGQGYEQYF. Variable domain in full (rest from reference TRBV28 and TRBJ2-7): DVKVTQSSRYLVKRTGEKVFLECVQDMDHENMFWYRQDPGLGLRLIYFSYDVKMKEKGDIPEGYSVSREKKERFSLILESASTNQTSMYLCASSRAGQGYEQYFGPGTRLTVT.

The rearrangement links TRBV11-1 to TRBJ2-7; 11 bases fit TRBD1. The V gene's germline CDR1 is SGHAT and CDR2 FQDESV (reference sequence). This CDR3 is 15 amino acids long. Trimming at V came to 5 bases and at J to 2 bases, leaving 5 bases not matched to a gene. This CDR3 reads CASSATGQGAYEQYF. The CDR3 coding sequence is TGTGCCAGCAGCGCTACGGGACAGGGGGCCTACGAGCAGTACTTC.

V is TRBV2 and J is TRBJ1-5; D gene ambiguous. The V end was cut by 6 bases, the J end by 3 bases, with 12 bases between. Germline values: CDR1 SNHLY, CDR2 FYNNEI. The length of the CDR3 is 14 residues. The CDR3 spells CASSYRGTNQPQHF. CDR3 in DNA: TGTGCCAGCAGCTACCGGGGAACCAATCAGCCCCAGCATTTT.

The chain combines TRBV30 with TRBJ2-7; D remains unclear. Germline CDR1 and CDR2: GTSNPN and SVGIG (reference sequence). The germline V and J ends were trimmed by 5 bases and 1 base, with 6 bases remaining between them. The CDR3 runs to 11 residues. CDR3 sequence: CAWSISYEQYF. The CDR3 DNA is TGTGCCTGGTCCATTTCCTACGAGCAGTACTTC.

The DNA for the CDR3 is TGTGCCAGCAGCTTAGGGATAGCGGGAGGGGCCGATGAGCAGTTCTTC. Residues: CASSLGIAGGADEQFF. V and J are TRBV7-6 and TRBJ2-1; 11 nucleotides align to TRBD2. V trimming: 1 base; J trimming: 8 bases; junction bases outside the gene matches: 7. The germline gives CDR1 SGHVS, CDR2 FNYEAQ. The CDR3 is made up of 16 amino acids.

The V gene is TRBV19, the J gene TRBJ2-2; 9 bases line up with TRBD2. Germline V gene sequence: CDR1 LNHDA, CDR2 SQIVND (reference sequence). V lost 5 bases and J lost 5; bases outside the gene matches: 6. There are 15 residues in the CDR3. CDR3: CASSPRSGRTGELFF. Written as DNA, the CDR3 is TGTGCCAGTAGTCCCAGGAGCGGGAGGACCGGGGAGCTGTTTTTT. Drawing the rest from reference TRBV19 and TRBJ2-2, the complete variable domain is DGGITQSPKYLFRKEGQNVTLSCEQNLNHDAMYWYRQDPGQGLRLIYYSQIVNDFQKGDIAEGYSVSREKKESFPLTVTSAQKNPTAFYLCASSPRSGRTGELFFGEGSRLTVL.

The chain employs TRBV9 and TRBJ1-3, with D unclear. V lost 0 bases and J 2 bases, leaving 6 bases between the germline ends. Germline V lookup: CDR1 SGDLS, CDR2 YYNGEE. This CDR3 region has 14 residues. Here the CDR3 DNA reads TGTGCCAGCAGCGTAGGCGGGACTGGAAACACCATATATTTT. This gives the protein CASSVGGTGNTIYF. Full variable domain (remainder filled in from reference TRBV9 and TRBJ1-3): DSGVTQTPKHLITATGQRVTLRCSPRSGDLSVYWYQQSLDQGLQFLIQYYNGEERAKGNILERFSAQQFPDLHSELNLSSLELGDSALYFCASSVGGTGNTIYFGEGSWLTVV.

The chain uses TRBV2 and TRBJ2-7, with TRBD2 as a possible D gene (5 bases). Per the germline V gene, CDR1 is SNHLY and CDR2 is FYNNEI. The V and J ends lost 3 bases and 3 bases respectively, with 6 bases between them. The CDR3 extends over 12 amino acids. The CDR3 DNA follows: TGTGCCAGCAGTGAGGGGAGCTACGAGCAGTACTTC. Encoded protein: CASSEGSYEQYF.

The chain employs TRBV27 and TRBJ2-2; the match to TRBD1 covers 7 bases. CDR3 size: 16 residues. Trimming removed 3 bases from V and 1 base from J; junction bases left unmatched: 5. CDR1 MNHEY and CDR2 SMNVEV come from the germline V gene (reference sequence). The CDR3 DNA sequence: TGTGCCAGCAGTTTTCTCGCAGGGGGGAACACCGGGGAGCTGTTTTTT. It is translated as CASSFLAGGNTGELFF.

V usage is TRBV28 and J usage is TRBJ2-1; TRBD1 matches 8 bases. Germline assignment: CDR1 MDHEN and CDR2 SYDVKM. The V segment lost 6 bases and the J segment 12 bases; nucleotides outside the gene matches: 1. This CDR3 has 10 amino acids. The CDR3 DNA reads as TGTGCCAGCAGAGGACAGGGGCAGTTCTTC. The encoded protein is CASRGQGQFF.

The chain uses TRBV6-5 and TRBJ2-7; a weak D match, TRBD1 (6 bases). V was clipped by 6 bases and J by 2 bases, with 11 bases between them. The length of the CDR3 is 13 residues. Germline V CDR1 and CDR2: MNHEY, SVGAGI. The CDR3: CASRKDSTYEQYF. The CDR3 DNA reads TGTGCCAGCAGAAAGGACAGCACCTACGAGCAGTACTTC.

J is TRBJ2-7 and V is TRBV19; 7 nucleotides agree with TRBD1. The germline V gene has CDR1 LNHDA and CDR2 SQIVND (reference sequence). Germline trimming cut 1 base from V and 2 bases from J; bases unmatched to any gene: 2. This CDR3 has 14 residues. The CDR3 is CASSIGGTAYEQYF. CDR3 nucleotides: TGTGCCAGTAGTATAGGAGGGACAGCCTACGAGCAGTACTTC. The variable domain in full, completed from reference TRBV19 and TRBJ2-7, reads DGGITQSPKYLFRKEGQNVTLSCEQNLNHDAMYWYRQDPGQGLRLIYYSQIVNDFQKGDIAEGYSVSREKKESFPLTVTSAQKNPTAFYLCASSIGGTAYEQYFGPGTRLTVT.

The genes are TRBV5-5 and TRBJ1-5; no definite D call. The CDR3 totals 14 residues. From germline, CDR1 is SGHKS and CDR2 YYEKEE (reference sequence). V lost 0 bases to trimming and J lost 2 bases, with 6 bases between them. The CDR3 coding sequence is TGTGCCAGCAGCTTGGGCGGGGGCAATCAGCCCCAGCATTTT. Its translation: CASSLGGGNQPQHF.

The chain has TRBV19 and TRBJ1-4; D is perhaps TRBD1 (5 bases). The CDR3 length is 16 residues. The germline V gene encodes CDR1 LNHDA and CDR2 SQIVND (reference sequence). With 3 bases removed from V and 2 bases from J, the gap between germline ends came to 13 bases. DNA of the CDR3: TGTGCCAGTAGTATTGGTGGGGCGGCCACTAATGAAAAACTGTTTTTT. It is translated as CASSIGGAATNEKLFF.

The chain employs TRBV19 and TRBJ1-3; no definite D call. The germline gives CDR1 LNHDA, CDR2 SQIVND (reference sequence). The V gene lost 4 bases and the J gene lost 2 bases, with 9 bases spanning the gap. The CDR3 sequence is 14 residues long. The CDR3 is CASSRRAAGNTIYF. The CDR3 nucleotides are TGTGCCAGTAGTAGGCGGGCGGCTGGAAACACCATATATTTT.

The chain joins TRBV18 to TRBJ2-3; 9 bases align to TRBD2. The trim removed 4 bases at V and 2 bases at J, leaving 10 bases unmatched. The CDR3 extends over 17 amino acids. The germline V gene has CDR1 KGHSH and CDR2 LQKENI. CDR3 sequence reads: CASSLTRASGNTDTQYF. The CDR3 DNA follows: TGTGCCAGCTCACTCACTCGGGCTAGCGGGAACACAGATACGCAGTATTTT.

The rearrangement links TRBV5-1 to TRBJ1-3; 11 bases map to TRBD1. The CDR3 is 15 amino acids. Germline V gene data show CDR1 as SGHRS and CDR2 as YFSETQ. With V trimmed by 4 bases and J by 5 bases, 5 bases remained unmatched. CDR3 nucleotides: TGCGCCAGCAGCCAGGGACAGGGGGGTAGAAACACCATATATTTT. It codes for CASSQGQGGRNTIYF.

CDR3 protein: CASSFPDRAVNYNEQFF. The CDR3 nucleotides read TGTGCCAGCAGCTTCCCAGACAGGGCCGTAAACTACAATGAGCAGTTCTTC. The chain links TRBV7-2 to TRBJ2-1, with 7 bases lining up with TRBD1. The CDR3 is 17 amino acids. J gave up 3 bases and V 3 bases, and 11 bases lay outside the gene matches. Germline CDR1 reads SGHTA; CDR2 reads FQGNSA.

The chain recombines TRBV7-9 with TRBJ1-1; D gene ambiguous. From germline, CDR1 is SEHNR and CDR2 FQNEAQ (reference sequence). The ends were cut back, 8 bases at V and 1 base at J, with 11 bases in the middle. This CDR3 contains 13 residues. CDR3 bases: TGTGCCAGCCTCCGGGCGGGGAACACTGAAGCTTTCTTT. It encodes CASLRAGNTEAFF.

In this sample, this clone turned up a few times. The chain uses TRBV19 and TRBJ2-2; 9 positions match TRBD1. The germline V gene encodes CDR1 LNHDA and CDR2 SQIVND (reference sequence). The CDR3 spans 14 residues. Unmatched junction bases numbered 2, after V lost 6 bases and J lost 3 bases. In nucleotides, the CDR3 is TGTGCCAGTAGAAGGGACAGGGACACCGGGGAGCTGTTTTTT. Translation gives CASRRDRDTGELFF.

The CDR3 reads CASGRGNTGELFF. The DNA for the CDR3 is TGCGCCAGCGGACGGGGGAACACCGGGGAGCTGTTTTTT. The chain couples TRBV10-1 to TRBJ2-2; perhaps TRBD2 as D (5 bases). CDR1 is WNHNN, CDR2 SYGVQD, per germline (reference sequence). The CDR3 consists of 13 residues. Trimming removed 8 bases at V and 1 base at J, with 8 bases between.

A remark on this clone: The DNA is left out, because the CDR3 cannot be placed on it with certainty; the CDR3 is given as TCRdb lists it. The chain carries TRBV12-1 and TRBJ2-1; no DNA check was done on the table's D call, TRBD2. TRBV12-1 counts as a pseudogene. The CDR3 has 19 residues if both end residues are counted. CDR3 sequence: CASSFGFGTSGSSGDEQFF.

The rearrangement links TRBV5-1 to TRBJ2-3; 8 bases fit TRBD2. Germline CDR1 SGHRS, CDR2 YFSETQ. Unmatched junction bases numbered 3, after V lost 5 bases and J lost 1 base. The CDR3 totals 14 residues. This CDR3 is CASRAGGGTDTQYF. In DNA, the CDR3 is TGCGCCAGCAGGGCGGGAGGAGGCACAGATACGCAGTATTTT.

The count of this clone is one. The chain employs TRBV19 and TRBJ1-5; no firm D call. The CDR3 is made up of 12 amino acids. Germline lookup yields CDR1 LNHDA and CDR2 SQIVND (reference sequence). Trimming pared 5 bases from V and 3 bases from J, leaving 5 bases between. CDR3 bases: TGTGCCAGTAGTCTCTCCAATCAGCCCCAGCATTTT. Protein: CASSLSNQPQHF.